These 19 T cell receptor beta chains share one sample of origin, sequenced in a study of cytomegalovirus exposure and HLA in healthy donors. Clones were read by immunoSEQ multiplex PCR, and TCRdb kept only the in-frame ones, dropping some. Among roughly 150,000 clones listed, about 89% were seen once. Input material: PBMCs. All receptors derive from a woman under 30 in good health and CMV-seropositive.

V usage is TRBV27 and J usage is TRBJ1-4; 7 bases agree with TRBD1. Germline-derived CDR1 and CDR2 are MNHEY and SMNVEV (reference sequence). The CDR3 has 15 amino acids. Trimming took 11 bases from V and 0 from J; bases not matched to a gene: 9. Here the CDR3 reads CASRSTGATNEKLFF. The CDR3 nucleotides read TGTGCCTCTCGGTCCACAGGGGCAACTAATGAAAAACTGTTTTTT.

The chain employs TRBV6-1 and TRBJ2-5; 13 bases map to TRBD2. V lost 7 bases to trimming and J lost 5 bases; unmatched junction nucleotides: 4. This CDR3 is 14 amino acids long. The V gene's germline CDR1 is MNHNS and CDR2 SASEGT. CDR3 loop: CASKTSGRPETQYF. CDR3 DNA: TGTGCCAGCAAGACTAGCGGGAGGCCGGAGACCCAGTACTTC.

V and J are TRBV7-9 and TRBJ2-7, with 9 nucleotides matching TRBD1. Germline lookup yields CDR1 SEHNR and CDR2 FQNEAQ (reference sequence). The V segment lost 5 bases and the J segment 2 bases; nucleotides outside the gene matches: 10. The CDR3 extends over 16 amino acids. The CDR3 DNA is TGTGCCAGCAGCCCAGCGAGGGGACAGGGCCCCTACGAGCAGTACTTC. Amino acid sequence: CASSPARGQGPYEQYF.

CDR3 in amino acids: CASSIGGEENIQYF. In DNA form, the CDR3 reads TGTGCCAGTAGTATAGGGGGGGAGGAAAACATTCAGTACTTC. The J gene is TRBJ2-4, the V gene TRBV19; maybe TRBD2 (6 bases). Germline CDR1 LNHDA, CDR2 SQIVND (reference sequence). The CDR3 has 14 residues. Trimming cost V 1 base and J 5 bases, with 9 bases left between them.

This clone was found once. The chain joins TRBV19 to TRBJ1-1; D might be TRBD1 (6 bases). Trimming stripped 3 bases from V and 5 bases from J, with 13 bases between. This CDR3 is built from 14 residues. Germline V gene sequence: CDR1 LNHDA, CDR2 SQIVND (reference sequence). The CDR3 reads CASSISTGGTEAFF. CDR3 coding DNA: TGTGCCAGTAGTATCTCGACAGGTGGAACTGAAGCTTTCTTT.

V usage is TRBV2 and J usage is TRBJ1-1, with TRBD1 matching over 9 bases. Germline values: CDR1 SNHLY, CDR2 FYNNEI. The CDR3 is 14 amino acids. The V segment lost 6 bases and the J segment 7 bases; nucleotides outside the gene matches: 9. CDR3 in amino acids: CASRETGGIFEAFF. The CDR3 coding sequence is TGTGCCAGCAGGGAGACAGGGGGAATTTTTGAAGCTTTCTTT. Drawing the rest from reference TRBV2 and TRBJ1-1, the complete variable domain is EPEVTQTPSHQVTQMGQEVILRCVPISNHLYFYWYRQILGQKVEFLVSFYNNEISEKSEIFDDQFSVERPDGSNFTLKIRSTKLEDSAMYFCASRETGGIFEAFFGQGTRLTVV.

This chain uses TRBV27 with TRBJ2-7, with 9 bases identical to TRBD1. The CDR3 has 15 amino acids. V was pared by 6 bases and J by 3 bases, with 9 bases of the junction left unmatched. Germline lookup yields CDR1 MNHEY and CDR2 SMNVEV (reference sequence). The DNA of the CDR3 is TGTGCCAGCAGCCAACGGACAGGGGTTGACTACGAGCAGTACTTC. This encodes CASSQRTGVDYEQYF.

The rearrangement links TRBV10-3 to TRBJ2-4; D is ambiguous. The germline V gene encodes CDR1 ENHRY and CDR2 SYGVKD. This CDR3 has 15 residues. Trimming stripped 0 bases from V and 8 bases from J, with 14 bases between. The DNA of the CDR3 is TGTGCCATCAGTGAGTCGATGCAGGCGACGGACATTCAGTACTTC. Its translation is CAISESMQATDIQYF.

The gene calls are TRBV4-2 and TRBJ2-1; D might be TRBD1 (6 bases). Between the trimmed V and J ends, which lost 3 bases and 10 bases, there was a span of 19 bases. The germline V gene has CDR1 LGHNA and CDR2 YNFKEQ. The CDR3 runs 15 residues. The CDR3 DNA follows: TGTGCCAGCAGCCAGCGCCCGGGACACGGACCCGAGCAGTTCTTC. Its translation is CASSQRPGHGPEQFF.

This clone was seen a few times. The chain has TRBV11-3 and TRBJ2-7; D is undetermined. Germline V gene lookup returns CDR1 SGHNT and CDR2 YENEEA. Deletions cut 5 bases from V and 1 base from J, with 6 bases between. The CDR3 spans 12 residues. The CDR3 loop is CASSPRSYEQYF. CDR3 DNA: TGTGCCAGCAGCCCCCGGTCCTACGAGCAGTACTTC.

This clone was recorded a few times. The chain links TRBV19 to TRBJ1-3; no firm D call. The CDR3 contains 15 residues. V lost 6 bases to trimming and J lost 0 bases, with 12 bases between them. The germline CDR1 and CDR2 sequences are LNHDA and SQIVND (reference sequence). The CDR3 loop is CASRPSGSSGNTIYF. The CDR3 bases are TGTGCCAGTAGGCCGTCAGGTTCCTCTGGAAACACCATATATTTT. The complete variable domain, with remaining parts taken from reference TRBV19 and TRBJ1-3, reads DGGITQSPKYLFRKEGQNVTLSCEQNLNHDAMYWYRQDPGQGLRLIYYSQIVNDFQKGDIAEGYSVSREKKESFPLTVTSAQKNPTAFYLCASRPSGSSGNTIYFGEGSWLTVV.

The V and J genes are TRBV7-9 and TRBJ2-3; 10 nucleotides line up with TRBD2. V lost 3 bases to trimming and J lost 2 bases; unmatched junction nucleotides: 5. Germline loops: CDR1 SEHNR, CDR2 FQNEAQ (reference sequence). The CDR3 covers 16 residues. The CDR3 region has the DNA TGTGCCAGCAGCTTGGTAGCGGGAGGATTCACAGATACGCAGTATTTT. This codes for CASSLVAGGFTDTQYF.

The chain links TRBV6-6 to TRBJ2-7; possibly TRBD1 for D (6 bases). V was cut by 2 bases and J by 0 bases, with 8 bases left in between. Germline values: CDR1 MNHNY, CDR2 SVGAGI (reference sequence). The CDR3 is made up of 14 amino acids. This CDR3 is CASSYGQSSYEQYF. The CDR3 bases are TGTGCCAGCAGTTACGGACAGAGCTCCTACGAGCAGTACTTC.

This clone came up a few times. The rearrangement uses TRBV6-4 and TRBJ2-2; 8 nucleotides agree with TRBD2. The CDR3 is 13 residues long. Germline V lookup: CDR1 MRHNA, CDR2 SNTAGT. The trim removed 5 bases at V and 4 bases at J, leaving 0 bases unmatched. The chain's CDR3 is CASSSGSTGELFF. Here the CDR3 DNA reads TGTGCCAGCAGTAGCGGGAGCACCGGGGAGCTGTTTTTT.

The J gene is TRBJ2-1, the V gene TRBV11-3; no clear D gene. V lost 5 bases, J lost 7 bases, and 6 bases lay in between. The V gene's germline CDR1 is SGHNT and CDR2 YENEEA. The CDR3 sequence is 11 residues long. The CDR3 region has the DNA TGTGCCAGCAGCCCCGGTAATGAGCAGTTCTTC. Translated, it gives CASSPGNEQFF.

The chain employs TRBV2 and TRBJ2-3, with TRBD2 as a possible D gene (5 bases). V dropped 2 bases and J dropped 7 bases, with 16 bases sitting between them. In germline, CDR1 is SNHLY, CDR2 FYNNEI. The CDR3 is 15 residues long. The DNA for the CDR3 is TGTGCCAGCAGTGAAACGGCGCGGGTGCCAAATACGCAGTATTTT. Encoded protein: CASSETARVPNTQYF.

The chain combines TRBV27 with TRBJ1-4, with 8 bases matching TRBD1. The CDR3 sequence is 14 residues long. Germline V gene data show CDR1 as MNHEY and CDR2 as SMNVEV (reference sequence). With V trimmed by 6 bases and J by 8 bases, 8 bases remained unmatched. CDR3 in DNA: TGTGCCAGCAGCAGGGGGCAGGGGGGGGAAAAACTGTTTTTT. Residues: CASSRGQGGEKLFF.

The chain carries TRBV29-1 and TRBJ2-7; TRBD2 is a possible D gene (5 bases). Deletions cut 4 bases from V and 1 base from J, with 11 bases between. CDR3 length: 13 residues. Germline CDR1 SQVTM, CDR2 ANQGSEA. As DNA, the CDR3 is TGCAGCGTTGTAGGGAGAAATTCCTACGAGCAGTACTTC. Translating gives CSVVGRNSYEQYF.

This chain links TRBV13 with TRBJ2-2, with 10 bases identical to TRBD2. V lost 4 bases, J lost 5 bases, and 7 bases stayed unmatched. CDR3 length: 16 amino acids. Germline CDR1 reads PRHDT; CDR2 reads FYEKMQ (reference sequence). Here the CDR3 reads CASSSRTSGGTGELFF. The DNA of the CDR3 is TGTGCCAGCAGCTCACGGACTAGCGGAGGTACCGGGGAGCTGTTTTTT.